Detailed here is one TCR beta chain. The antigen remains unidentified. V lost 6 bases to trimming and J lost 12 bases; unmatched junction nucleotides: 9. CDR3 length: 11 residues. Germline assignment: CDR1 DFQATT and CDR2 SNEGSKA (reference sequence). The data originate from a study of T cells in narcolepsy. General study points: Blood of same and different patients, but not healthy controls, reportedly held recurring autoreactive clonotypes. Some memory CD4+ repertoires had no autoreactive clone sequences.

Assay: immunoSEQ multiplex PCR; the TCRdb copy retains only in-frame clones and omits some. In the table there are approximately 30,000 clones, 86% of which are singletons. This clonotype was sampled from a human donor with narcolepsy. Sequencing was done on a sample of CD45RA- memory CD4+ T cells from PBMCs. J is TRBJ1-2 and V is TRBV20-1; 8 positions match TRBD1. The CDR3 loop is CSANHQGADTF. The CDR3 bases are TGCAGTGCAAACCACCAGGGGGCGGACACCTTC.